The sequence of this T cell receptor beta chain was determined in a study of B cell selection in AIRE deficiency. Trimming took off 4 bases at V and 2 bases at J, with 11 bases between the two ends. The CDR3 is 14 residues long. From germline, CDR1 is SNHLY and CDR2 FYNNEI. Sorting defined conventional CD4 T cells as CD4+CD127+. Assay used: immunoSEQ multiplex PCR; TCRdb lists only in-frame clones, some missing. Of some 24,000 clones in the sample, nearly 98% were seen once. The gene calls are TRBV2 and TRBJ2-5; D may be TRBD1 or TRBD2 (5 bases each). Material: conventional CD4+ T cells sorted from PBMCs. The sequence came from a human donor with AIRE deficiency. CDR3 loop: CASSGDQSQETQYF. CDR3 DNA: TGTGCCAGCAGTGGGGACCAGAGTCAAGAGACCCAGTACTTC.